The 9 T cell receptor beta chains below all came from one sample that was sequenced in a study of blood T cells in healthy people across ages. Primed by a sample-barcoded 5' primer and a J-beta primer mix, a second PCR proceeded for about 6 to 12 cycles. MiXCR was run by TCRdb on the 5' RACE reads, yielding one entry per CDR3 protein. The sample lists around 1,100,000 distinct CDR3 sequences; around two fifths were seen once. Sequenced: blood. The receptors come from a man younger than 30 in good health.

This clonotype has more than one count but fewer than ten. The genes are TRBV20-1 and TRBJ1-4; D gene uncertain. Germline CDR1 and CDR2: DFQATT and SNEGSKA (reference sequence). The CDR3 has 16 amino acids. Trimming removed 2 bases at V and 0 bases at J, with 13 bases between. The CDR3 region has the DNA TGCAGTGCTAGACCTAGGGTTGGTGCAACTAATGAAAAACTGTTTTTT. Translation: CSARPRVGATNEKLFF.

This clonotype was recorded a few times. The CDR3 DNA reads as TGTGCCAGCAGCCAAGAGTCTACTTACACAGATACGCAGTATTTT. Translation: CASSQESTYTDTQYF. The rearrangement joins TRBV14 to TRBJ2-3; unclear D gene. CDR1 SGHDN and CDR2 FVKESK come from the germline V gene. The germline V and J ends were trimmed by 0 bases and 2 bases, with 9 bases remaining between them. The CDR3 consists of 15 residues.

The CDR3 nucleotides are TGTGCCAGCCACTGGGTTGGGCAGCCCGACTTTGGCTACACCTTC. Protein: CASHWVGQPDFGYTF. The chain couples TRBV6-6 to TRBJ1-2; unclear D gene. The CDR3 runs to 15 residues. Looked up from germline, CDR1 is MNHNY and CDR2 is SVGAGI (reference sequence). Trimming cost V 8 bases and J 7 bases, with 23 bases left between them.

CDR3 loop: CASSFYADSNQPQHF. CDR3 in DNA: TGTGCCAGCAGCTTTTATGCGGACTCGAATCAGCCCCAGCATTTT. V gene TRBV7-2 combines with J gene TRBJ1-5; no definite D call. Germline V gene lookup returns CDR1 SGHTA and CDR2 FQGNSA. With 3 bases removed from V and 4 bases from J, the gap between germline ends came to 13 bases. The CDR3 totals 15 residues.

V gene TRBV5-6 combines with J gene TRBJ2-1; no clear D gene. The CDR3 extends over 14 amino acids. Germline values: CDR1 SGHDT, CDR2 YYEEEE. V dropped 1 base and J dropped 7 bases, with 12 bases sitting between them. The CDR3 region is CASSLTARWNEQFF. The CDR3 bases are TGTGCCAGCAGCTTGACCGCCCGGTGGAATGAGCAGTTCTTC. Based on the CDR3 plus reference TRBV5-6 and TRBJ2-1, the full variable domain is DAGVTQSPTHLIKTRGQQVTLRCSPKSGHDTVSWYQQALGQGPQFIFQYYEEEERQRGNFPDRFSGHQFPNYSSELNVNALLLGDSALYLCASSLTARWNEQFFGPGTRLTVL.

The chain is built from TRBV4-1 and TRBJ1-5; D remains unclear. There are 16 residues in the CDR3. The V end lost 1 base, the J end lost 1 base, and 11 bases lay between the germline ends. Germline CDR1 reads MGHRA; CDR2 reads YSYEKL. The CDR3 is CASSQVAGYSNQPQHF. Here the CDR3 DNA reads TGCGCCAGCAGCCAAGTGGCCGGGTACAGCAATCAGCCCCAGCATTTT.

This chain uses TRBV2 with TRBJ2-7; 7 bases agree with TRBD1. Germline V gives CDR1 SNHLY, CDR2 FYNNEI. The CDR3 is 13 amino acids. The V and J ends lost 5 bases and 3 bases, in that order; junction bases with no gene match: 4. The CDR3 sequence is CASSSDRDYEQYF. The CDR3 DNA is TGTGCCAGCAGTTCAGACAGGGACTACGAGCAGTACTTC.

In this sample, this clonotype turned up a few times. The chain is built from TRBV20-1 and TRBJ1-1, with 8 bases aligning to TRBD1. V lost 1 base and J lost 3; bases outside the gene matches: 4. The germline gives CDR1 DFQATT, CDR2 SNEGSKA (reference sequence). This CDR3 region has 14 residues. The CDR3 loop is CSARGQQGDTEAFF. The CDR3 DNA is TGCAGTGCTAGAGGTCAACAGGGGGACACTGAAGCTTTCTTT.

This clonotype was seen more than once but under ten times. The chain uses TRBV6-5 and TRBJ2-7, with 7 positions matching TRBD1. Germline-derived CDR1 and CDR2 are MNHEY and SVGAGI. The CDR3 contains 15 residues. V trimming: 4 bases; J trimming: 0 bases; junction bases outside the gene matches: 6. The CDR3 DNA reads as TGTGCCAGCAGTTTCGACAGGGAGCGCTCCTACGAGCAGTACTTC. Residues: CASSFDRERSYEQYF.